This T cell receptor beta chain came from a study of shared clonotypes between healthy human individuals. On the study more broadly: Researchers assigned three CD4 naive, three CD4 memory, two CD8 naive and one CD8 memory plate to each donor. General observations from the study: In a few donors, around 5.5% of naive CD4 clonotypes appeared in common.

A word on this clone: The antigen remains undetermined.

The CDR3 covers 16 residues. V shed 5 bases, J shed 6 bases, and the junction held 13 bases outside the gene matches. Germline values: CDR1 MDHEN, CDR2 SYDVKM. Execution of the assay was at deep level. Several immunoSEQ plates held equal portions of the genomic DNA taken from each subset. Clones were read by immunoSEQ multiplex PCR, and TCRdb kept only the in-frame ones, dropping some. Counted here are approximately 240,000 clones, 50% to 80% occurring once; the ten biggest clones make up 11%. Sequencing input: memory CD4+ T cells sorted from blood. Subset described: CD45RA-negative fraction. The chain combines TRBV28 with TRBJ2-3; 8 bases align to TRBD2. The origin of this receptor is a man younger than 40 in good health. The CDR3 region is CASSLESGGYRDTQYF. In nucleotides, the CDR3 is TGTGCCAGCAGTCTTGAATCGGGGGGGTATAGGGATACGCAGTATTTT.